The T cell receptor beta chain under discussion was sequenced for a study of blood T cells in healthy people across ages. Individuals who donated were healthy Caucasians from Russia aged roughly 6 to 95. The total RNA that was extracted per sample amounted to at least 5.5 micrograms. CDR3 length equals 14 residues. V was pared by 6 bases and J by 3 bases, with 6 bases of the junction left unmatched. CDR1 and CDR2 from the germline V gene are DFQATT and SNEGSKA (reference sequence). Primed by a sample-barcoded 5' primer and a J-beta primer mix, a second PCR proceeded for 7 to 11 cycles. One entry per CDR3 protein, called by TCRdb with MiXCR from the 5' RACE reads. The sample holds some 550,000 distinct CDR3 sequences; around 48% are singletons and the top ten take roughly 24%. To note about this clonotype: Its target is not known.

Whole-study results and caveats: Both higher diversity and more naive CD4+ cells marked long-lived donors when set against aged donors. Estimated diversity that came from one million T cells was considered an underestimate.

The chain is built from TRBV20-1 and TRBJ1-5; 9 bases align to TRBD1. The sequenced material came from blood. This clonotype was obtained from a man older than 75 in good health. The CDR3 loop is CSAGRTGVNQPQHF. In nucleotides, the CDR3 is TGCAGTGCAGGGAGGACAGGGGTCAATCAGCCCCAGCATTTT.